The clone carrying this T cell receptor (beta chain) was recorded a few times. The CDR3 contains 17 residues. CDR1 and CDR2 (germline): SGHRS, YFSETQ. V lost 4 bases and J lost 5; bases outside the gene matches: 12. The source of the sample is a study of blood T cells in healthy people across ages. A second PCR, run for about 7 to 11 cycles, used a sample-barcoded 5' primer plus a J-beta primer mix. Via MiXCR, TCRdb re-called the 5' RACE reads, giving one row per CDR3 protein. This table has around 1.5 million distinct CDR3 sequences, roughly 32% appearing once. Sequencing was performed on blood. This sequence originates from a woman in her twenties or thirties in good health. J is TRBJ2-3 and V is TRBV5-1; 11 bases map to TRBD2. CDR3 amino acids: CASSVKLLAGDRDTQYF. CDR3 in DNA: TGCGCCAGCAGCGTAAAGCTACTAGCGGGAGATAGAGATACGCAGTATTTT.